This note documents a single T cell receptor beta chain sequence. It has no known antigen specificity. Base qualities were left out, and no much larger clone turns up one base away. CDR1 and CDR2, looked up from the germline V gene, are SGHAT and FQNNGV. Trimming takes 1 base from V and 11 bases from J, and the germline ends sit 15 bases apart. The CDR3 starts with the cysteine, ends with the phenylalanine, and has 14 residues. Only the CDR3 DNA is retained, 42 bases long and in frame from the first base. The record originates from a study of cytomegalovirus exposure and HLA in healthy donors (dated by TCRdb to the late 2010s). Regarding the complete study: An earlier analysis of some 620 of the donors reported about 280 Gb of sequence data and 90 million to 120 million unique TCR beta sequences obtained from about 170 million T cells. An early release that covered roughly 600 HLA-typed donors contained about 300 gigabases of sequencing data and around 80 million unique TCR sequences. Among the 398 genotyped donors, under 90% belonged to the genetic ancestry cluster associated with self-reported Caucasian donors. The study aimed to test whether signatures of past pathogen exposure could be identified by cataloging public T cell receptors. The study used immunosequencing to profile the T cell repertoires of 666 subjects and linked those repertoires to cytomegalovirus serostatus. In addition to the first cohort of around 670 subjects, a separate validation cohort of about 120 different subjects was used. High-throughput TCR immunosequencing, statistical association of individual TCRs with disease status, and machine learning were combined to predict cytomegalovirus infection status. A later analysis re-analyzed previously published TCR beta repertoires from approximately 700 donors and added high-resolution HLA genotyping to study TCR occurrence patterns. Rather than drawing on any new phenotypic data, the later analysis identified candidate immune exposures from TCR beta sequences and the way those sequences occurred across donors. To decide whether each TCR beta V gene segment behaved as functional or pseudogenic, an earlier analysis of fewer than 750 of the donors relied on high-throughput TCR beta sequencing. Donor age, sex, ethnicity and CMV serostatus were compiled together with the repertoire data. A later genetic analysis took genome-wide SNP genotypes for about 65% of the roughly 670 donors and used that subset as a discovery cohort. All discovery cohort repertoires had been generated using a single sequencing platform. HLA typing included class I and class II loci at four-digit resolution. Typing coverage differed by locus: A, B, C, DRB1 and DQB1 were typed in about 620-640 donors, DQA1 in roughly 500, DPA1 in approximately 600, and DPB1 in just under 490. Several DR-DQ haplotypes were handled as single units for association and clustering, since linkage in the cohort was strong. Across about 380 genotyped donors of the cohort, an average of about 200,000 unique TCR beta nucleotide sequences per donor were sequenced, and about a sixth of those sequences were non-productive. Study-level results and caveats: Compared with equally common non-associated chains, HLA-associated TCR beta chains in a later analysis were more clonally expanded and had lower generation probabilities. In both the original and validation cohorts, the classifier was reported to diagnose cytomegalovirus status with high specificity and sensitivity. The earlier analysis of 587 of the donors excluded approximately 17 rarely observed V segments, including chromosome 9 orphons, because counts were too low. Correlated functional status among segregating V segments might be attributable to linkage disequilibrium, but an unknown experimental factor could not be ruled out. Compared with the 666-donor mean, donors in an Asian-associated ancestry cluster had fewer N-insertions in productive TCRs, according to a later genetic analysis. A later genetic analysis associated a missense DCLRE1C variant with V-gene and J-gene trimming of TCR beta chains, and an independent cohort replicated the association. According to a later analysis, most CMV-associated TCR beta chains appeared to be HLA-restricted, and the HLA associations seemed to be driven largely by CMV exposure. A later analysis associated 16,951 TCR beta sequences with specific HLA alleles at a false discovery rate of 0.05. Presence/absence analyses assumed roughly uniform sequencing depth across donors, an assumption that may not hold. Immune exposure information for the cohort was limited to CMV serostatus. In the study, some 180 TCR beta chains were listed as associated with cytomegalovirus. The sequencing pipeline was judged likely to have produced a cluster of highly shared sequence variants as a technical artifact. Only TCR beta chains were sequenced in this cohort, and the absence of alpha or paired-chain data limited detectable features. Most TCR sequences were seen in very few donors, while some public TCRs were found in many individuals. The authors suggested that the approach could potentially be generalized to other disease states and immunological phenotypes. Because HLA typing was missing for some donors at each locus, association tests included only the typed subset. In a later analysis, several top co-occurrence clusters were reported to appear linked to parvovirus B19, influenza, CMV and Epstein-Barr virus. A later analysis found that TCR association rates varied across HLA loci, with DRB1 alleles showing the most associated TCRs and HLA-C alleles the fewest. A further reported finding was that TCR beta sequences accurately predicted the HLA-A and HLA-B alleles for most subjects in the first cohort. In an earlier analysis of a few hundred of the donors, most TCR beta V segments were observed in productive rearrangements about 90% or about 30% of the time, broadly matching IMGT annotations. When HLA alleles, especially DR and DQ, strongly co-occurred, attributing TCR associations to individual alleles was difficult. The 87-base-pair reads could not distinguish some IMGT-functional V segments, including TRBV6-2 and TRBV6-3, so those segments were excluded. A few of the identified cytomegalovirus-associated TCR beta chains were confirmed in vitro to be specific for cytomegalovirus antigens.

Library preparation used the immunoSEQ multiplex PCR assay. For the multiplex PCR, a mixture combining 60 forward primers for TCR Vbeta segments and 13 reverse primers for TCR Jbeta segments was used. Amplification of the CDR3 region of rearranged TCR beta genes was performed with a multiplex PCR assay on genomic DNA. The amplified TCR beta libraries were sequenced on the Illumina HiSeq System as 87-base-pair reads. As for the authors' bioinformatics: A later analysis counted about 80 million unique TCR beta chains across the 650 to 800 repertoires, and roughly 9.9 million of these chains were shared by at least two donors. A nearest-neighbor algorithm error-corrected the raw reads and collapsed the reads into unique sequences, merging closely related sequences to remove PCR and sequencing errors. To assign V, D and J gene segments, CDR3 sequences were aligned to IMGT reference sequences. For a sequence to be retained, a match of at least six nucleotides to both a V gene segment and a J gene segment was required. A rearrangement counted as productive if the CDR3 had no stop codons and remained in frame with V and J, and every other rearrangement counted as non-productive. Following IMGT convention, CDR3 was defined as the stretch from the second conserved V-encoded cysteine up to the conserved J-encoded phenylalanine. The earlier analysis of a few hundred of the donors excluded sequences that lacked an unambiguous match to a single V gene segment. In an earlier analysis of several hundred of the donors, a V segment was called functional when productive rearrangements were above 56.7%, and segregating when the standard deviation between donors exceeded 5%. A statistical classification framework was built for diagnosing cytomegalovirus status from the catalog of TCR beta chain sequences. In a later analysis, TCR nucleotide sequences were compared against IMGT/GENE-DB human TR gene sequences so that V and J genes could be assigned. In a later analysis, CDR3 sequences and most-parsimonious VDJ recombination scenarios were assigned using the TCRdist pipeline. In a later analysis, each TCR beta chain was defined by its CDR3 amino acid sequence together with its V-gene family, and reads lacking a unique V-gene family were excluded. As a way to deal with suspected cross-contamination and a sequencing artifact, a later analysis dropped hundreds of nucleotide sequences that were highly shared and had low generation probability. In a later analysis, a clonal expansion index for each public chain was calculated from normalized within-repertoire ranks of inferred template counts. Generation probabilities in a later analysis came from a VDJ recombination model fitted to out-of-frame rearrangements, and those results were checked against IGoR. In a later analysis, TCR-TCR, TCR-HLA and TCR-CMV co-occurrence was scored with hypergeometric tests, and a repertoire-size bias correction was applied to TCR pairs. In a later analysis, false discovery rates were estimated by permuting HLA or CMV assignments 20 times. In a later analysis, co-occurring TCRs were grouped using DBSCAN, with TCRdist sequence similarity added in when clustering inside HLA-allele-positive subsets. For co-occurrence clustering, repertoires with fewer than 30,000 or more than 120,000 public chains were excluded, along with five or six repertoires with anomalous nucleotide sharing. Entries here come from immuneACCESS through TCRdb and include only in-frame sequences with V and J called. Some clones fail to appear in such tables; in the studies checked, an unresolved V gene covers under half of the shortfall, and the cause of the remainder is unknown. That table supplies the V and J calls and clone size; D and trimming were determined from the DNA. The table for this sample lists some 120,000 clones; around 80% of them were counted only once. Of the sample, approximately 1% falls within the top ten clones.

The cohort consisted of approximately 670 healthy bone marrow donors. At the time of sampling, all cohort members were nominally healthy, though unrecorded immune exposures were likely present. The donor tested CMV seronegative, placing the donor among the 350 to 400 seronegative members of the cohort. Every donor gave a peripheral blood sample, and the peripheral blood mononuclear cells from that sample were used for TCR beta sequencing. Genomic DNA extraction from the blood cell samples was performed with the Qiagen DNeasy Blood Extraction Kit. The clonotype comes from a young woman in good health and CMV-seronegative. The receptor chain draws on TRBV11-2 and TRBJ2-1, with a weak D call of TRBD1 (6 bases match). Sequencing was done on a sample of PBMCs. The bases read TGTGCCAGCAGCTTAGGCCAGACGACAGGCCAGCAGTTCTTC. Its amino acids are CASSLGQTTGQQFF.